The present TCR beta chain was sequenced within a study of blood T cell repertoires in COVID-19. Study-wide context: PBMCs, B-cell-depleted T cells, or T cells were the source of the cDNA or gDNA that made up the material.

CDR3 length: 17 residues. V gave up 2 bases and J gave up 0 bases; unmatched junction bases: 9. Germline loops: CDR1 SGHRS, CDR2 YFSETQ. The table lists this clone with a count of one. The authors' processing: Amplifying reference gene primers gave estimates of nucleated cell counts. Method: immunoSEQ multiplex PCR; TCRdb's copy keeps in-frame clones and lacks some. For V, J and clone size, that table is used; D and trimming come from the DNA. The profile shows more than 250,000 clones, over 70% of them singletons. The receptor was isolated from a woman aged 45-65 years with acute or convalescent COVID-19. The sample consisted of peripheral blood. V gene TRBV5-1 combines with J gene TRBJ1-1, with 8 bases that match TRBD1. The CDR3 sequence: CASSFRTGSTLNTEAFF. The CDR3 DNA follows: TGCGCCAGCAGCTTCAGGACAGGGAGTACTCTGAACACTGAAGCTTTCTTT.